Listed here are 24 T cell receptor beta chains from one sample, sequenced in a study of T-cell reconstitution after alpha-beta-depleted transplantation in children. As it was prepared, the TCRbeta library received unique molecular identifiers. TCRdb itself ran the PCR reads through MiXCR, one entry per CDR3 protein. The sample records 150,000 to 250,000 distinct CDR3 sequences, 6.3% being singletons. Material: PBMCs, obtained before TCRalphabeta/CD19-depleted stem cell transplant. These receptor sequences come from a girl under three years old with combined immunodeficiency, due to receive a stem cell transplant.

The V call is TRBV6-5, the J call TRBJ1-5, with unresolved D. The CDR3 consists of 14 residues. The V gene's germline CDR1 is MNHEY and CDR2 SVGAGI. The V end lost 0 bases, the J end lost 3 bases, and 6 bases lay between the germline ends. CDR3 protein: CASSYSGFNQPQHF. As DNA, the CDR3 is TGTGCCAGCAGTTACTCAGGGTTCAATCAGCCCCAGCATTTT.

In its sample, this clonotype was seen many times. The chain is built from TRBV12-3 or TRBV12-4 and TRBJ2-1; 11 nucleotides align to TRBD2. The CDR3 is 16 amino acids. With 7 bases clipped from V and 0 bases from J, the junction kept 5 bases outside the gene matches. The chain's CDR3 is CASTLAGGPSYNEQFF. Written as DNA, the CDR3 is TGTGCCAGCACCCTAGCGGGGGGACCCTCCTACAATGAGCAGTTCTTC.

This clonotype was recorded many times. The chain couples TRBV4-2 to TRBJ1-1; no clear D. CDR1 is LGHNA, CDR2 YNFKEQ, per germline. V lost 4 bases to trimming and J lost 7 bases, with 13 bases between them. This CDR3 is 13 amino acids long. CDR3 coding DNA: TGTGCCAGCAGCCCCGCGAGGGTTAATGAAGCTTTCTTT. Translated, it gives CASSPARVNEAFF.

This clonotype was detected many times. DNA of the CDR3: TGTGCCAGCAGTCCCGGACTGTACACCGGGGAGCTGTTTTTT. Its translation: CASSPGLYTGELFF. The chain uses TRBV12-3 or TRBV12-4 and TRBJ2-2; D possibly corresponds to TRBD2 (5 bases). The CDR3 is 14 residues long. Trimming removed 5 bases at V and 3 bases at J, with 10 bases between.

This clonotype appeared many times. The rearrangement uses TRBV15 and TRBJ1-1; 9 nucleotides agree with TRBD1. The ends lost 2 bases at V and 3 bases at J; junction bases unmatched: 10. The CDR3 consists of 17 residues. Germline CDR1 is LNHNV and CDR2 is YYDKDF (reference sequence). This chain's CDR3 is CATSRSRQGGLDTEAFF. As DNA, the CDR3 is TGTGCCACCAGCAGATCCCGACAGGGGGGTTTGGACACTGAAGCTTTCTTT.

The table lists this clonotype with many counts. The rearrangement links TRBV7-8 to TRBJ2-7; maybe TRBD1 (6 bases). The CDR3 contains 15 residues. Germline assignment: CDR1 SGHVS and CDR2 FQNEAQ. Deletions cut 1 base from V and 2 bases from J, with 12 bases between. CDR3 protein: CASSLGTDRAYEQYF. The CDR3 DNA sequence: TGTGCCAGCAGCTTAGGAACGGACAGAGCCTACGAGCAGTACTTC.

This clonotype came up many times. The chain is built from TRBV7-2 and TRBJ1-4; D possibly corresponds to TRBD1 (6 bases). Looked up from germline, CDR1 is SGHTA and CDR2 is FQGNSA. The CDR3 has 17 residues. The V gene lost 6 bases and the J gene lost 8 bases, with 25 bases spanning the gap. The CDR3 here is CASSPKGVWTDLEKLFF. In nucleotides, the CDR3 is TGTGCCAGCAGTCCAAAGGGGGTTTGGACTGACCTAGAAAAACTGTTTTTT.

The V gene is TRBV29-1, the J gene TRBJ1-4; D is unresolved. Germline CDR1 and CDR2: SQVTM and ANQGSEA. V was cut by 0 bases and J by 2 bases, with 10 bases left in between. The CDR3 contains 15 residues. The CDR3, as DNA: TGCAGCGTTGAAGATGATCGAGGGACTAATGAAAAACTGTTTTTT. Translating gives CSVEDDRGTNEKLFF. Based on the CDR3 plus reference TRBV29-1 and TRBJ1-4, the full variable domain is SAVISQKPSRDICQRGTSLTIQCQVDSQVTMMFWYRQQPGQSLTLIATANQGSEATYESGFVIDKFPISRPNLTFSTLTVSNMSPEDSSIYLCSVEDDRGTNEKLFFGSGTQLSVL.

Details on this clonotype: The missing conserved phenylalanine or tryptophan at the end of this CDR3 makes a read error likely. The gene calls are TRBV5-5 and TRBJ2-2; D is unclear. There are 14 residues in the CDR3. Germline V gene sequence: CDR1 SGHKS, CDR2 YYEKEE (reference sequence). V was trimmed by 4 bases and J by 1 base, leaving 8 bases between them. The CDR3 nucleotides read TGTGCCAGCAGCCTTTTGCTGAACACCGGGGAGCTGTTTTGT. This encodes CASSLLLNTGELFC.

This clonotype occurred many times. The rearrangement uses TRBV29-1 and TRBJ2-5; D remains unclear. The germline CDR1 and CDR2 sequences are SQVTM and ANQGSEA. Trimming removed 7 bases at V and 4 bases at J, with 7 bases between. The CDR3 consists of 10 residues. The CDR3 DNA is TGCAGCGCCGTGGGAGAGACCCAGTACTTC. Protein: CSAVGETQYF.

A few counts support this clonotype. J is TRBJ2-5 and V is TRBV7-6; TRBD2 matches at 9 bases. The CDR3 length is 14 residues. Germline values: CDR1 SGHVS, CDR2 FNYEAQ. V was pared by 5 bases and J by 2 bases, with 3 bases of the junction left unmatched. The CDR3 spells CASSGLAGQETQYF. For the CDR3, the DNA is TGTGCCAGCAGCGGCCTAGCGGGGCAAGAGACCCAGTACTTC.

The chain employs TRBV30 and TRBJ2-7; D uncertain. Germline CDR1 reads GTSNPN; CDR2 reads SVGIG (reference sequence). V shed 3 bases and J shed 5 bases, with 8 bases lying between them. This CDR3 has 11 amino acids. The DNA of the CDR3 is TGTGCCTGGAGGAGTCTCGACGAGCAGTACTTC. Residues: CAWRSLDEQYF.

This clonotype came up many times. The V and J genes are TRBV19 and TRBJ2-7; D unresolved. Trimming pared 5 bases from V and 2 bases from J, leaving 19 bases between. Germline V gene sequence: CDR1 LNHDA, CDR2 SQIVND (reference sequence). The CDR3 contains 16 residues. In DNA, the CDR3 is TGTGCCAGTAGTTTCCGCCGGACGGAGTATCCCTACGAGCAGTACTTC. Translating it yields CASSFRRTEYPYEQYF.

The table lists this clonotype with a few counts. This rearrangement joins TRBV7-2 to TRBJ2-3; TRBD2 matches at 8 bases. Trimming removed 5 bases from V and 6 bases from J; junction bases left unmatched: 7. From germline, CDR1 is SGHTA and CDR2 FQGNSA. CDR3 length: 14 amino acids. The CDR3 here is CASSPGGGYDTQYF. The CDR3 DNA sequence: TGTGCCAGCAGCCCCGGGGGGGGGTACGATACGCAGTATTTT.

This clonotype appeared many times. The chain joins TRBV4-1 to TRBJ2-7; 12 bases agree with TRBD2. Germline values: CDR1 MGHRA, CDR2 YSYEKL. After removal of 0 bases from V and 2 bases from J, the junction contained 5 bases not matched to a gene. CDR3 length: 17 residues. The CDR3 loop is CASSQEILAGGTYEQYF. In nucleotides, the CDR3 is TGCGCCAGCAGCCAAGAGATACTAGCGGGGGGCACCTACGAGCAGTACTTC.

This clonotype has a count of ten or more. The rearrangement joins TRBV29-1 to TRBJ1-4; TRBD1 might be the D (5 bases). The CDR3 sequence is 17 residues long. Looked up from germline, CDR1 is SQVTM and CDR2 is ANQGSEA. Trimming removed 7 bases from V and 0 bases from J, with 21 bases in between. DNA for the CDR3: TGCAGCGCAGCCGGGGCAGCTGTGTATTCAACTAATGAAAAACTGTTTTTT. Residues: CSAAGAAVYSTNEKLFF.

This clonotype was counted ten times or more. The chain joins TRBV11-2 to TRBJ2-2; 7 bases match TRBD2. This CDR3 has 16 residues. Germline CDR1 and CDR2: SGHAT and FQNNGV. V trimming: 5 bases; J trimming: 1 base; junction bases outside the gene matches: 7. CDR3 in amino acids: CASSEGSGWNTGELFF. Written as DNA, the CDR3 is TGTGCCAGCAGCGAGGGTAGCGGGTGGAACACCGGGGAGCTGTTTTTT.

This clonotype was counted many times. The V call is TRBV7-9, the J call TRBJ1-1; D might be TRBD1 (5 bases). The V gene lost 7 bases and the J gene lost 1 base, with 19 bases spanning the gap. CDR1 and CDR2 from the germline V gene are SEHNR and FQNEAQ (reference sequence). The CDR3 sequence is 16 residues long. CDR3 DNA: TGTGCCAGCACCTTCCGACCGGGACCCAGGAACACTGAAGCTTTCTTT. Encoded protein: CASTFRPGPRNTEAFF.

This clonotype was seen at least ten times. This sequence joins TRBV13 and TRBJ2-7, with D possibly being TRBD1 or TRBD2 (5 bases each). Per germline, CDR1 PRHDT and CDR2 FYEKMQ (reference sequence). V lost 1 base to trimming and J lost 0 bases, with 13 bases between them. This CDR3 has 16 residues. In DNA form, the CDR3 reads TGTGCCAGCAGCTTAGAACCGGGACGGCCCTCCTACGAGCAGTACTTC. This translates into CASSLEPGRPSYEQYF.

This clonotype was recorded many times. The chain couples TRBV4-3 to TRBJ2-7; D is unclear. Trimming pared 0 bases from V and 3 bases from J, leaving 9 bases between. CDR1 and CDR2 from the germline V gene are LGHNA and YSLEER. This CDR3 comprises 14 residues. CDR3 region: CASSQETLGYEQYF. For the CDR3, the DNA is TGCGCCAGCAGCCAAGAAACCCTAGGCTACGAGCAGTACTTC.

This clonotype showed up many times. The chain recombines TRBV12-3 or TRBV12-4 with TRBJ1-4, with unresolved D. Between the trimmed V and J ends, which lost 6 bases and 0 bases, there was a span of 8 bases. This CDR3 comprises 14 residues. The CDR3 is CASRRPTTNEKLFF. The CDR3 bases are TGTGCCAGCAGACGCCCTACAACTAATGAAAAACTGTTTTTT.

On this clonotype: A much more abundant neighbour one base away suggests this may be a read error. This rearrangement joins TRBV4-3 to TRBJ2-3; TRBD1 might be the D (6 bases). The V gene's germline CDR1 is LGHNA and CDR2 YSLEER. V lost 1 base and J lost 4, with 21 bases in between. CDR3 length: 18 amino acids. The DNA of the CDR3 is TGCGCCAGCAGCCAAGTCATCTACAGGGTTCGGAGCGCAGATACGCAGTATTTT. As protein: CASSQVIYRVRSADTQYF.

This clonotype was observed a few times. A read error may account for a junction end that differs from germline. The chain employs TRBV7-7 and TRBJ2-7; 7 bases fit TRBD2. The V gene's germline CDR1 is SSHAT and CDR2 FNYEAQ (reference sequence). CDR3 length: 15 amino acids. CDR3: CASSSGQGGVYEQYF. CDR3 bases: TGTGCTAGCAGCTCCGGGCAGGGAGGGGTGTACGAGCAGTACTTC.

This clonotype came up a few times. The rearrangement joins TRBV20-1 to TRBJ1-1; D gene unclear. In germline, CDR1 is DFQATT, CDR2 SNEGSKA (reference sequence). Trimming cost V 0 bases and J 0 bases, with 5 bases left between them. The CDR3 runs 13 residues. The CDR3 region is CSARELMNTEAFF. The DNA for the CDR3 is TGCAGTGCTAGAGAACTCATGAACACTGAAGCTTTCTTT.